The 7 T cell receptor beta chains listed next were all sequenced from one sample in a study of blood T cell repertoires in COVID-19. Repertoires were generated with immunoSEQ multiplex PCR, while TCRdb's copy carries only in-frame clones and drops some. The table has 200,000 or so clones, just under 85% seen once. Sequenced input: peripheral blood. These receptors were taken from an older woman with active or convalescent COVID-19.

The rearrangement links TRBV3-1 (or the pseudogene TRBV3-2) to TRBJ2-5, with 9 nucleotides matching TRBD2. CDR3 length: 15 residues. The V segment lost 5 bases and the J segment 4 bases; nucleotides outside the gene matches: 8. Per the germline V gene, CDR1 is LGHDT and CDR2 is YNNKEL (reference sequence). CDR3 in DNA: TGTGCCAGCAGCACTCTAGCGGGAAAGCGAGAGACCCAGTACTTC. This encodes CASSTLAGKRETQYF.

V gene TRBV2 combines with J gene TRBJ1-4; TRBD1 agrees at 7 bases. The ends lost 6 bases at V and 8 bases at J; junction bases unmatched: 12. The CDR3 covers 15 residues. Per germline, CDR1 SNHLY and CDR2 FYNNEI. In nucleotides, the CDR3 is TGTGCCAGCAGAGCCCGGGACAGTCCAGCGGAAAAACTGTTTTTT. This encodes CASRARDSPAEKLFF.

The chain is built from TRBV11-2 and TRBJ2-2; 12 nucleotides match TRBD2. V lost 3 bases, J lost 6 bases, and 11 bases stayed unmatched. The germline CDR1 and CDR2 sequences are SGHAT and FQNNGV. The CDR3 has 18 amino acids. In DNA form, the CDR3 reads TGTGCCAGCAGCTTGCCCCCCCGACTAGCGGGAGCTCCCGGGGAGCTGTTTTTT. It translates to CASSLPPRLAGAPGELFF. The full variable domain, completed using reference TRBV11-2 and TRBJ2-2, is EAGVAQSPRYKIIEKRQSVAFWCNPISGHATLYWYQQILGQGPKLLIQFQNNGVVDDSQLPKDRFSAERLKGVDSTLKIQPAKLEDSAVYLCASSLPPRLAGAPGELFFGEGSRLTVL.

The chain carries TRBV6-1 and TRBJ1-1; no clear D gene. CDR1 and CDR2 from the germline V gene are MNHNS and SASEGT. The CDR3 is 17 residues long. Trimming removed 3 bases from V and 11 bases from J, with 28 bases in between. CDR3 bases: TGTGCCAGCAGTGACTGGCGCGGAGTAGGCAGCCAAGTATCCGCTTTCTTT. It specifies CASSDWRGVGSQVSAFF.

The chain combines TRBV1 with TRBJ2-3; TRBD1, the table's D call, lacks a check against the DNA. TRBV1 is a pseudogene segment. This CDR3 has 16 amino acids. The CDR3 spells CTSSPHGAGATDTQYF. CDR3 nucleotides: TGCACCAGCAGCCCCCATGGGGCCGGTGCTACAGATACGCAGTATTTT.

This clone appeared once. This rearrangement joins TRBV7-3 to TRBJ2-5; 7 nucleotides line up with TRBD2. The V gene's germline CDR1 is SGHTA and CDR2 FQGTGA. The V gene end was trimmed by 3 bases and the J gene end by 1 base; junction bases not matched to a gene: 5. The CDR3 has 15 residues. This chain's CDR3 is CASSFGGGPQETQYF. The CDR3 coding sequence is TGTGCCAGCAGCTTCGGGGGAGGGCCCCAAGAGACCCAGTACTTC.

This clone was picked up a small number of times. The genes are TRBV24-1 and TRBJ2-3; no firm D call. This CDR3 has 13 amino acids. Trimming left V 4 bases short and J 6 bases short, with 10 bases between. Germline V gene data show CDR1 as KGHDR and CDR2 as SFDVKD. CDR3 sequence reads: CATSDPPGDTQYF. The CDR3 DNA follows: TGTGCCACCAGTGACCCCCCCGGTGATACGCAGTATTTT.